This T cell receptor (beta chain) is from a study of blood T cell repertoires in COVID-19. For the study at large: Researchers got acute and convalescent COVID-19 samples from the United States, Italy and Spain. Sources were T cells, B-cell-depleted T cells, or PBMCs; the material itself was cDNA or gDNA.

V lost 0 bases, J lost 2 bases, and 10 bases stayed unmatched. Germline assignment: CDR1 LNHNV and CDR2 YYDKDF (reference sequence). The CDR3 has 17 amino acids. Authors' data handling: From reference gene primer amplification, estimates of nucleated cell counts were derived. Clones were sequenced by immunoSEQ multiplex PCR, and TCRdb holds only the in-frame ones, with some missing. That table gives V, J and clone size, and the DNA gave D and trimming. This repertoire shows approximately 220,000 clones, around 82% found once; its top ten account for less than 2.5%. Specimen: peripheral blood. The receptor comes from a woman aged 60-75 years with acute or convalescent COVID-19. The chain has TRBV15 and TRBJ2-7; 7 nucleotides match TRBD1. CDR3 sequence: CATSRDGSGQKPYEQYF. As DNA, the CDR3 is TGTGCCACCAGCAGAGATGGGTCGGGACAGAAACCCTACGAGCAGTACTTC.